This T cell receptor beta chain stems from a study of blood T cell repertoires in COVID-19. Produced via immunoSEQ multiplex PCR; TCRdb's table is partial and in-frame only. The data contain roughly 140,000 clones, roughly 84% of them singletons. This CDR3 contains 14 residues. V was trimmed by 4 bases and J by 5 bases, leaving 11 bases between them. The V gene's germline CDR1 is SEHNR and CDR2 FQNEAQ (reference sequence). Specimen: peripheral blood. V gene TRBV7-9 combines with J gene TRBJ1-4, with unresolved D. The receptor was derived from a man aged 55 to 70 with active or convalescent COVID-19. The CDR3 region has the DNA TGTGCCAGCAGCTCGAACTCCAGGAATGAAAAACTGTTTTTT. Amino acid sequence: CASSSNSRNEKLFF.